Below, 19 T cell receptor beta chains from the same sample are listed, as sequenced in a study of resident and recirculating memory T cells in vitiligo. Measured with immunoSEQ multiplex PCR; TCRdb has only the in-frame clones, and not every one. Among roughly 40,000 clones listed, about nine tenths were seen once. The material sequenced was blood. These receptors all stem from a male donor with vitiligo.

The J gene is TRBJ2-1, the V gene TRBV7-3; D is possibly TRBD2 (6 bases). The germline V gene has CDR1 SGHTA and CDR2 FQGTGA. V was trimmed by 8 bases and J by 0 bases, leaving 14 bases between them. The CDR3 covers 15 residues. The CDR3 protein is CASSSGRSSYNEQFF. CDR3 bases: TGTGCCAGCTCTTCCGGGAGAAGCTCCTACAATGAGCAGTTCTTC.

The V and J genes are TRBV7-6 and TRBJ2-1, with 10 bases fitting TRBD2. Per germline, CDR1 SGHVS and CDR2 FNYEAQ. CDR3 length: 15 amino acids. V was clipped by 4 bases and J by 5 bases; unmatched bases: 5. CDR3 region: CASSSLAGAHNEQFF. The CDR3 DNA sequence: TGTGCCAGCAGCTCTCTAGCGGGGGCCCACAATGAGCAGTTCTTC.

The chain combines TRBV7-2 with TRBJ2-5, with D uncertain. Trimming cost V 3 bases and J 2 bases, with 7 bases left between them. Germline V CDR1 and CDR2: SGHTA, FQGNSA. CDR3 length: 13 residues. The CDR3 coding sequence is TGTGCCAGCAGCTTTCTCAGGCAAGAGACCCAGTACTTC. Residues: CASSFLRQETQYF.

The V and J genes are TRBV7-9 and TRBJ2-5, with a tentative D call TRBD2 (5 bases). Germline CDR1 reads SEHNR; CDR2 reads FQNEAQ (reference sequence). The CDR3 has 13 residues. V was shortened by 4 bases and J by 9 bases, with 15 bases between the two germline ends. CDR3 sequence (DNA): TGTGCCAGCAGCTCCGGGGTTGAAGTGGCCCAGTACTTC. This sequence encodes CASSSGVEVAQYF.

CDR3 region: CASSASPSLSYNEQFF. CDR3 DNA: TGTGCCAGCAGTGCCTCCCCTTCTCTTTCCTACAATGAGCAGTTCTTC. V is TRBV2 and J is TRBJ2-1, with unresolved D. Germline values: CDR1 SNHLY, CDR2 FYNNEI. The V and J ends lost 4 bases and 1 base respectively, with 14 bases between them. The CDR3 runs to 16 residues.

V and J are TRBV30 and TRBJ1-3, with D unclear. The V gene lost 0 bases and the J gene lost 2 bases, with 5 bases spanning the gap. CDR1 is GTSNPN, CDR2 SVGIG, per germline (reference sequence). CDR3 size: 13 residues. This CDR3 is CAWSVGAGNTIYF. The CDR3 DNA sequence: TGTGCCTGGAGTGTCGGGGCTGGAAACACCATATATTTT.

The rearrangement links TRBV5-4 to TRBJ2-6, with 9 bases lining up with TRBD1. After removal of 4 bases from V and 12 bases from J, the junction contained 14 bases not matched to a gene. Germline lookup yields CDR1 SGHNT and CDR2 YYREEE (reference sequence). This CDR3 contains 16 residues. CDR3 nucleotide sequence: TGTGCCAGCAGCGGGAATGACAGGGGGATAAGGGGCGTCCTGACTTTC. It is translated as CASSGNDRGIRGVLTF.

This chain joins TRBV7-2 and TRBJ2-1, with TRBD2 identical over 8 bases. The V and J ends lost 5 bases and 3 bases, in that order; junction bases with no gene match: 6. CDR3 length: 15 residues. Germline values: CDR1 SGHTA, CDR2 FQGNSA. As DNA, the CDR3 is TGTGCCAGCAGCCCCCGGGGGGGGCTCTACAATGAGCAGTTCTTC. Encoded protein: CASSPRGGLYNEQFF.

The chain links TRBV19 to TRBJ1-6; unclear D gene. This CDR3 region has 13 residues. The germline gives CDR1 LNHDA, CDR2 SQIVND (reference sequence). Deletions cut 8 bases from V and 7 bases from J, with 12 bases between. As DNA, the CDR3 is TGTGCCAGTCTGGCGCGGGCGAATTCACCCCTCCACTTT. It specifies CASLARANSPLHF.

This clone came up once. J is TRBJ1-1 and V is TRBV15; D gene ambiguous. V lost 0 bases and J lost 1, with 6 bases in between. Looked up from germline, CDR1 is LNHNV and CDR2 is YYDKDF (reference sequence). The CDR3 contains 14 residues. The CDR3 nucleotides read TGTGCCACCAGCAGAGACCGAGCGAACACTGAAGCTTTCTTT. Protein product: CATSRDRANTEAFF.

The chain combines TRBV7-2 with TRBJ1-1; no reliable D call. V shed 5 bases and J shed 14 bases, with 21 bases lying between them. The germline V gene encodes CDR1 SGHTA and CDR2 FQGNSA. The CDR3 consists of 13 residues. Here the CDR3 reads CASSRDTQTLAFF. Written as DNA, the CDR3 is TGTGCCAGCAGCCGTGACACCCAGACACTGGCGTTCTTT.

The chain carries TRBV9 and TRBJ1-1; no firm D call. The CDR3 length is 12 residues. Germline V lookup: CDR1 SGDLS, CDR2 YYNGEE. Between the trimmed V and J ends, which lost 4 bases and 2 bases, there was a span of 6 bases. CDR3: CASSQANTEAFF. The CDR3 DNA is TGTGCCAGCAGCCAAGCTAACACTGAAGCTTTCTTT. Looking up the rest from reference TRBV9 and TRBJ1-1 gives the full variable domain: DSGVTQTPKHLITATGQRVTLRCSPRSGDLSVYWYQQSLDQGLQFLIQYYNGEERAKGNILERFSAQQFPDLHSELNLSSLELGDSALYFCASSQANTEAFFGQGTRLTVV.

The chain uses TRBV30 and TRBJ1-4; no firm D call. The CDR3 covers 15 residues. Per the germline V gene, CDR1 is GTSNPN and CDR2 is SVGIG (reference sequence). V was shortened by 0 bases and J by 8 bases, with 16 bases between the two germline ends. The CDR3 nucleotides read TGTGCCTGGAGTGTACAAAAGGGTGCGGGGGAAAAACTGTTTTTT. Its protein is CAWSVQKGAGEKLFF. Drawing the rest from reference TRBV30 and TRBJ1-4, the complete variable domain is SQTIHQWPATLVQPVGSPLSLECTVEGTSNPNLYWYRQAAGRGLQLLFYSVGIGQISSEVPQNLSASRPQDRQFILSSKKLLLSDSGFYLCAWSVQKGAGEKLFFGSGTQLSVL.

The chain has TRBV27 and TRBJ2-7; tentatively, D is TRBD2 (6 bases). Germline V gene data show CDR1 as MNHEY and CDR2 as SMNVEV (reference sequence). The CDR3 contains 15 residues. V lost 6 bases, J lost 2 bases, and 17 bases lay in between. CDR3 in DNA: TGTGCCAGCAGCCTGGGACCTTCGGGGGCCTACGAGCAGTACTTC. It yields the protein CASSLGPSGAYEQYF.

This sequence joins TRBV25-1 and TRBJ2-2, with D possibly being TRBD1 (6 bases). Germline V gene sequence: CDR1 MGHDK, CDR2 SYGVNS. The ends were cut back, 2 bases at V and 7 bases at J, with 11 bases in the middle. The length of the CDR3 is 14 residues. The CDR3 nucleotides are TGTGCCAGCAGTGAAGCTTCCAGGGGCGGGGAGCTGTTTTTT. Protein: CASSEASRGGELFF.

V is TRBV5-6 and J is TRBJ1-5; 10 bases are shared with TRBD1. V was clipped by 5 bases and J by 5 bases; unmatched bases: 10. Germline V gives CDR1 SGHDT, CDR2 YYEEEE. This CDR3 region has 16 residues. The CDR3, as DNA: TGTGCCAGCAGAAGCTTCGGGGACAGGGGAGATCAGCCCCAGCATTTT. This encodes CASRSFGDRGDQPQHF.

The CDR3 sequence: CASSPGGQGAEKLFF. In nucleotides, the CDR3 is TGTGCCAGCTCACCGGGGGGACAGGGGGCCGAAAAACTGTTTTTT. The rearrangement links TRBV18 to TRBJ1-4; 12 bases are a match to TRBD1. The germline CDR1 and CDR2 sequences are KGHSH and LQKENI. V was pared by 3 bases and J by 8 bases, with 4 bases of the junction left unmatched. The length of the CDR3 is 15 residues.

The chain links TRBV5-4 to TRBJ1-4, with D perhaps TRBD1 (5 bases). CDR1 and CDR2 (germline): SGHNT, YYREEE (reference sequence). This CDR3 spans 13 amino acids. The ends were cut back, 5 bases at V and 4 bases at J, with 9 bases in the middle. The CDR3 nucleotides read TGTGCCAGCAGAAAGGACATTAATGAAAAACTGTTTTTT. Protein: CASRKDINEKLFF.

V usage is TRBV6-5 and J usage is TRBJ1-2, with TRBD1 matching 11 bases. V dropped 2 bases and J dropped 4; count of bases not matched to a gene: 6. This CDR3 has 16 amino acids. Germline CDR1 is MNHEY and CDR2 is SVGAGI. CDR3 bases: TGTGCCAGCAGTTACGTTAGGACAGGGGGCGGCTATGGCTACACCTTC. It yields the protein CASSYVRTGGGYGYTF.